This record looks at one TCR beta chain sequence and its context. This entry belongs to a study of blood T cell repertoires in COVID-19. Study-level information: Sites in the United States, Italy and Spain provided acute and convalescent COVID-19 samples. Sample material is recorded as cDNA or gDNA derived from T cells, B-cell-depleted T cells, or PBMCs.

Seattle's enrolled individuals joined amid active infection and were then monitored longitudinally. Unmatched junction bases numbered 6, after V lost 7 bases and J lost 1 base. CDR3 length: 15 residues. The germline gives CDR1 MDHEN, CDR2 SYDVKM. Clones were read by immunoSEQ multiplex PCR, and TCRdb kept only the in-frame ones, dropping some. The table shows 250,000 to 350,000 clones, with 70% to 85% occurring only once. Specimen: peripheral blood. This receptor was identified in a human donor with COVID-19, enrolled during active disease. The donor label of this sample is uncertain. The chain couples TRBV28 to TRBJ1-4; TRBD1 aligns across 7 bases. This chain's CDR3 is CASTLSGGTNEKLFF. Here the CDR3 DNA reads TGTGCCAGCACCCTCTCAGGGGGAACTAATGAAAAACTGTTTTTT. The full variable domain, its missing parts supplied by reference TRBV28 and TRBJ1-4, is DVKVTQSSRYLVKRTGEKVFLECVQDMDHENMFWYRQDPGLGLRLIYFSYDVKMKEKGDIPEGYSVSREKKERFSLILESASTNQTSMYLCASTLSGGTNEKLFFGSGTQLSVL.